One TCR beta chain is described in this entry. Antigen: not known. The CDR3 has 13 amino acids. Germline CDR1 is SGHTA and CDR2 is FQGNSA. J was trimmed by 5 bases and V by 5 bases; bases with no gene match: 3. This entry is derived from a study of T cell responses to AZD1222 COVID-19 vaccine. TCRdb keeps only in-frame clones here, not all; method: immunoSEQ multiplex PCR. The table includes approximately 180,000 clones, 85% to 90% detected once. Whole-study results and caveats: Spike-specific TCR breadth and depth both grew after two AZD1222 doses. Clonal diversity was possibly underestimated, and the donors were mostly white British, with more females. Spike-wide coverage was observed for vaccine-associated CD4 TCRs, with dominant responses at 160-218 and 743-854. Regions left unmutated in variants are reportedly the target of nearly half of spike-specific TCRs.

The receptor's source is an adult who received the MenACWY meningococcal vaccine as a control. Sequenced here: peripheral blood, sampled 28 days after the second dose of the MenACWY control vaccine. V and J are TRBV7-2 and TRBJ2-7; 10 bases line up with TRBD2. The CDR3 protein is CASSPGLANEQYF. The DNA of the CDR3 is TGTGCCAGCAGCCCGGGACTAGCGAACGAGCAGTACTTC.